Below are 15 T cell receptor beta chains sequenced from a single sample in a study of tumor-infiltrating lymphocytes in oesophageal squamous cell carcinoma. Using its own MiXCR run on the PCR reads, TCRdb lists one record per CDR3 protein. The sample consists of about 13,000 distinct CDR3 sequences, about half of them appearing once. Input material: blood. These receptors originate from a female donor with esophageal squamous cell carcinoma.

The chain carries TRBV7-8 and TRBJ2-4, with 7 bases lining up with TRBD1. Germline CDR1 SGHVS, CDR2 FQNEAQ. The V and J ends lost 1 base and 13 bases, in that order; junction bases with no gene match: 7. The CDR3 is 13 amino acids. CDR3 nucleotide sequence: TGTGCCAGCAGCTTAGGAAGGGACAGAAAACAGTACTTC. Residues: CASSLGRDRKQYF.

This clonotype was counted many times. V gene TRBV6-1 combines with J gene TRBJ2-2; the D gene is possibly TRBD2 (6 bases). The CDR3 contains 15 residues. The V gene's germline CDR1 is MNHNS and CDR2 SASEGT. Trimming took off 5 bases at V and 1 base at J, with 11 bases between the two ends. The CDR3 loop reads CASSPQGLNTGELFF. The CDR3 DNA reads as TGTGCCAGCAGTCCGCAGGGACTGAACACCGGGGAGCTGTTTTTT.

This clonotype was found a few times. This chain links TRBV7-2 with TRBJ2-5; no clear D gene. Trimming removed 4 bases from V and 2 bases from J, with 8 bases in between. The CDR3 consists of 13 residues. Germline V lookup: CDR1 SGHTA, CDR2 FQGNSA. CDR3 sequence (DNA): TGTGCCAGCAGCTCCCAAGTACAAGAGACCCAGTACTTC. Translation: CASSSQVQETQYF.

The CDR3 here is CASSDVRSNYGYTF. CDR3 nucleotides: TGTGCCAGCAGTGATGTCAGGTCTAACTATGGCTACACCTTC. The V gene is TRBV6-1, the J gene TRBJ1-2; no definite D call. Germline-derived CDR1 and CDR2 are MNHNS and SASEGT. The CDR3 runs to 14 residues. Trimming stripped 3 bases from V and 0 bases from J, with 8 bases between.

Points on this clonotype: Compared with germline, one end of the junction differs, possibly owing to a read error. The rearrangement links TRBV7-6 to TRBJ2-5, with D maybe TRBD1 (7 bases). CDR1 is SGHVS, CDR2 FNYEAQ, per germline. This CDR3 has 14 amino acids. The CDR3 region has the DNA TGTGCTAGCAGCATCACTCAGGGGGGAGAGACCCAGTACTTC. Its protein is CASSITQGGETQYF.

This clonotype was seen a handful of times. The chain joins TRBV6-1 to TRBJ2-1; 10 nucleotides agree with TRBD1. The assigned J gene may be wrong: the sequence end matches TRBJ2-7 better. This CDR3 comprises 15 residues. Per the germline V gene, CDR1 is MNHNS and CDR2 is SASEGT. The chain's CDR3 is CASSEPGQGTYEQYF. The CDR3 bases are TGTGCCAGCAGTGAACCGGGACAGGGGACCTACGAGCAGTACTTC.

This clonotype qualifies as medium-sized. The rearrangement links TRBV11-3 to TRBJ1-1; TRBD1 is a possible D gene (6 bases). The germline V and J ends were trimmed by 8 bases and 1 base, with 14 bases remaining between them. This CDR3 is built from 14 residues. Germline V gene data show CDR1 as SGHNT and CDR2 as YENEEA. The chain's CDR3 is CASAIGGENTEAFF. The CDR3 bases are TGTGCCAGCGCTATAGGGGGGGAGAACACTGAAGCTTTCTTT.

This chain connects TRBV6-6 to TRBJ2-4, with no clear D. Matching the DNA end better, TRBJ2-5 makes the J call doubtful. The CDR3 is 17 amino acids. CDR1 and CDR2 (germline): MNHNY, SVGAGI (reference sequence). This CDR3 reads CASSYSFGPMLEETQYF. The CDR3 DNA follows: TGTGCCAGCAGTTACTCGTTCGGGCCCATGTTAGAAGAGACCCAGTACTTC.

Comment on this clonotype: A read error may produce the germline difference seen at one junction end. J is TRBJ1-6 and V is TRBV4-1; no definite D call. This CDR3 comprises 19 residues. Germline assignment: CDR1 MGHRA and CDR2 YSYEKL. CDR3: CASSNPNLRGRAYNSPLHF. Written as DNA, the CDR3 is TGTGCCAGCAGCAATCCGAACTTGCGGGGAAGGGCCTATAATTCACCCCTCCACTTT.

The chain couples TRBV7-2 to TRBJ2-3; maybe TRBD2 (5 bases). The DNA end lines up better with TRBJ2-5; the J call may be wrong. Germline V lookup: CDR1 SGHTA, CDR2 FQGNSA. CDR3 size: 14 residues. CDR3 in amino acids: CASSPEAGPETQYF. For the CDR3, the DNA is TGTGCCAGCAGCCCGGAGGCCGGGCCTGAGACCCAGTACTTC.

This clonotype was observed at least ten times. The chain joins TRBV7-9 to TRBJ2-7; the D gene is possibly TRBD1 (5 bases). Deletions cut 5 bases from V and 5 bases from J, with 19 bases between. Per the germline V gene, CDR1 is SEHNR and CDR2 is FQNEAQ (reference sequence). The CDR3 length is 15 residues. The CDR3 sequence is CASSPLNLGVHEQYF. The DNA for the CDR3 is TGTGCCAGCAGCCCGTTAAACCTAGGGGTCCACGAGCAGTACTTC. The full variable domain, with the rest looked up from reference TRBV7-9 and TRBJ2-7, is DTGVSQNPRHKITKRGQNVTFRCDPISEHNRLYWYRQTLGQGPEFLTYFQNEAQLEKSRLLSDRFSAERPKGSFSTLEIQRTEQGDSAMYLCASSPLNLGVHEQYFGPGTRLTVT.

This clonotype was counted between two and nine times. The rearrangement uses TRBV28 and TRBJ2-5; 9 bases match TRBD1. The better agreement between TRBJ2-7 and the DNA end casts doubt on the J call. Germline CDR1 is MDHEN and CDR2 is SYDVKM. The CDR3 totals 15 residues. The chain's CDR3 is CASSPYPGQGVEQYF. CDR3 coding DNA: TGTGCCAGCAGTCCATACCCGGGACAGGGTGTCGAGCAGTACTTC.

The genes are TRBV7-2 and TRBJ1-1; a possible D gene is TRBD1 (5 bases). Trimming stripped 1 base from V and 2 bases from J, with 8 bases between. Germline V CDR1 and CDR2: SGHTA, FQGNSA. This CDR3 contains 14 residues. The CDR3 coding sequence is TGTGCCAGCAGCTTAGGTGACAGTAACACTGAAGCTTTCTTT. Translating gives CASSLGDSNTEAFF.

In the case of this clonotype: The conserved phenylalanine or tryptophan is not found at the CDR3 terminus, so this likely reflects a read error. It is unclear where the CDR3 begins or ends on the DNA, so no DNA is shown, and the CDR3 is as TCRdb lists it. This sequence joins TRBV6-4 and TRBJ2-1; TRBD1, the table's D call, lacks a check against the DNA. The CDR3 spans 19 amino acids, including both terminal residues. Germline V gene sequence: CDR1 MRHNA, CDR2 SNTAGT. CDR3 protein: CASSDYQGSGTGKGYTFGS.

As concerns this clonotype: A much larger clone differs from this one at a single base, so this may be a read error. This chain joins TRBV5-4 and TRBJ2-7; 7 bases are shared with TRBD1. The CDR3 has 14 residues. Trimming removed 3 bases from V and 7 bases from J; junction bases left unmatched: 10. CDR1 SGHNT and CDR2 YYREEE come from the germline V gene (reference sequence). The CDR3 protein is CASSSRTGNNEQYF. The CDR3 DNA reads TGTGCCAGCAGCTCACGGACAGGAAACAATGAGCAGTACTTC.